Below, 25 T cell receptor beta chains from the same sample are listed, as sequenced in a study of blood T cell repertoires in COVID-19. Libraries were prepared by immunoSEQ multiplex PCR; TCRdb keeps only in-frame clonotypes and omits some of them. The data hold 350,000 or so clones, with about nine tenths observed a single time. Sequencing was performed on PBMCs or T cells enriched from blood (not recorded which). Every receptor here comes from a woman aged 25 to 39 who had been exposed to COVID-19.

This clone was recorded once. The CDR3 is CASSPSGRFYEQYF. CDR3 DNA sequence: TGTGCCAGCAGCCCAAGCGGGAGGTTCTACGAGCAGTACTTC. The chain uses TRBV11-2 and TRBJ2-7; TRBD2 matches at 9 bases. The CDR3 extends over 14 amino acids. Germline V lookup: CDR1 SGHAT, CDR2 FQNNGV. V shed 5 bases, J shed 3 bases, and the junction held 5 bases outside the gene matches.

The gene calls are TRBV5-1 and TRBJ2-2; 9 bases align to TRBD1. The CDR3 is made up of 16 amino acids. After removal of 4 bases from V and 1 base from J, the junction contained 5 bases not matched to a gene. Germline V lookup: CDR1 SGHRS, CDR2 YFSETQ. The CDR3 nucleotides are TGCGCCAGCAGCACCCGGGGACAGGGGAACACCGGGGAGCTGTTTTTT. Translation: CASSTRGQGNTGELFF.

The chain carries TRBV28 and TRBJ2-1, with TRBD2 matching over 14 bases. The germline CDR1 and CDR2 sequences are MDHEN and SYDVKM. The CDR3 loop spans 17 amino acids. After removal of 6 bases from V and 4 bases from J, the junction contained 8 bases not matched to a gene. CDR3: CASSPTSGRAEYNEQFF. The CDR3 region has the DNA TGTGCCAGCAGCCCGACTAGCGGGAGGGCCGAATACAATGAGCAGTTCTTC.

The J gene is TRBJ1-1, the V gene TRBV27; D not resolved. CDR1 is MNHEY and CDR2 is SMNVEV in the germline V gene (reference sequence). Deletions cut 3 bases from V and 10 bases from J, with 18 bases between. This CDR3 spans 14 amino acids. The DNA of the CDR3 is TGTGCCAGCAGTTTTCTATTTAGTTCGGCGGGAGCTTTCTTT. Amino acids: CASSFLFSSAGAFF.

In this sample, this clone turned up a few times. This sequence joins TRBV24-1 and TRBJ1-5, with 7 nucleotides matching TRBD1. CDR3 length equals 17 residues. Germline trimming cut 4 bases from V and 2 bases from J; bases unmatched to any gene: 10. CDR1 and CDR2 from the germline V gene are KGHDR and SFDVKD. The CDR3 protein is CATSDNPPDRGNQPQHF. In nucleotides, the CDR3 is TGTGCCACCAGTGACAACCCCCCCGACAGGGGCAATCAGCCCCAGCATTTT.

The rearrangement links TRBV30 to TRBJ1-5; the D is unclear. Trimming pared 3 bases from V and 6 bases from J, leaving 21 bases between. The CDR3 is 16 amino acids. Germline V CDR1 and CDR2: GTSNPN, SVGIG (reference sequence). CDR3 bases: TGTGCCTGGAGCGCAACCGGTGCCACTGGTACTCAGCCCCAGCATTTT. Translation: CAWSATGATGTQPQHF. Variable domain in full (rest from reference TRBV30 and TRBJ1-5): SQTIHQWPATLVQPVGSPLSLECTVEGTSNPNLYWYRQAAGRGLQLLFYSVGIGQISSEVPQNLSASRPQDRQFILSSKKLLLSDSGFYLCAWSATGATGTQPQHFGDGTRLSIL.

The chain is built from TRBV7-9 and TRBJ2-5; D gene unclear. The CDR3 consists of 13 residues. Germline V gene sequence: CDR1 SEHNR, CDR2 FQNEAQ (reference sequence). Trimming took 3 bases from V and 1 from J, leaving 6 bases between them. CDR3 sequence (DNA): TGTGCCAGCAGCTTCGAGTTCCAAGAGACCCAGTACTTC. Amino acids: CASSFEFQETQYF.

V is TRBV19 and J is TRBJ2-7, with 10 bases aligning to TRBD2. The junction had 9 bases not matched to a gene; V was cut back by 1 base and J by 9 bases. The CDR3 consists of 15 residues. Germline CDR1 and CDR2: LNHDA and SQIVND (reference sequence). CDR3 region: CASSIGGAGGPGQYF. For the CDR3, the DNA is TGTGCCAGTAGTATAGGGGGAGCGGGAGGGCCGGGGCAGTACTTC.

The chain uses TRBV11-2 and TRBJ1-1; 12 nucleotides agree with TRBD1. V lost 4 bases, J lost 5 bases, and 11 bases stayed unmatched. Per germline, CDR1 SGHAT and CDR2 FQNNGV. CDR3 size: 17 residues. CDR3 residues: CASSSGGTGGFGTEAFF. Here the CDR3 DNA reads TGTGCCAGCAGCTCCGGGGGGACAGGGGGCTTTGGTACTGAAGCTTTCTTT.

This clone was observed once. The V call is TRBV7-9, the J call TRBJ1-1; unclear D gene. V lost 2 bases and J lost 0, with 10 bases in between. CDR1 is SEHNR and CDR2 is FQNEAQ in the germline V gene (reference sequence). The CDR3 runs to 15 residues. Here the CDR3 reads CASSLHGGLNTEAFF. The DNA for the CDR3 is TGTGCCAGCAGCTTACACGGCGGGTTGAACACTGAAGCTTTCTTT.

V usage is TRBV2 and J usage is TRBJ1-2; D is perhaps TRBD1 (5 bases). Trimming pared 0 bases from V and 4 bases from J, leaving 12 bases between. The CDR3 is 15 residues long. Germline V CDR1 and CDR2: SNHLY, FYNNEI. In nucleotides, the CDR3 is TGTGCCAGCAGTGAAGCCCATGGGGGGTTCTATGGCTACACCTTC. Its protein product is CASSEAHGGFYGYTF.

V is TRBV5-1 and J is TRBJ1-1; perhaps TRBD1 as D (5 bases). V was trimmed by 4 bases and J by 1 base, leaving 14 bases between them. In germline, CDR1 is SGHRS, CDR2 YFSETQ. The CDR3 runs 15 residues. This CDR3 is CASSLALTGNTEAFF. The CDR3 DNA reads as TGCGCCAGCAGCCTCGCACTTACAGGGAACACTGAAGCTTTCTTT.

In this sample, this clone turned up once. This chain connects TRBV30 to TRBJ1-1; no clear D. Germline CDR1 is GTSNPN and CDR2 is SVGIG (reference sequence). The CDR3 loop spans 11 amino acids. V lost 1 base and J 8 bases, leaving 8 bases between the germline ends. The CDR3 spells CAWSASREAFF. As DNA, the CDR3 is TGTGCCTGGAGTGCGAGCCGCGAAGCTTTCTTT.

CDR3 coding DNA: TGTGCCAGCAGTGCCCCGCGAGAATACAATGAGCAGTTCTTC. Protein product: CASSAPREYNEQFF. The V and J genes are TRBV27 and TRBJ2-1; no clear D. Germline CDR1 is MNHEY and CDR2 is SMNVEV (reference sequence). There are 14 residues in the CDR3. V was pared by 5 bases and J by 4 bases, with 12 bases between.

As concerns this clone: This CDR3 is also generated by other DNA sequences in the sample. J is TRBJ2-5 and V is TRBV19, with 10 bases identical to TRBD2. V dropped 8 bases and J dropped 2; count of bases not matched to a gene: 5. This CDR3 is 14 amino acids long. CDR1 and CDR2 (germline): LNHDA, SQIVND (reference sequence). CDR3 in amino acids: CASSRTSGQETQYF. CDR3 in DNA: TGTGCCAGTTCTAGGACTAGCGGACAAGAGACCCAGTACTTC.

This rearrangement joins TRBV2 to TRBJ2-5, with TRBD1 matching over 8 bases. V dropped 3 bases and J dropped 4; count of bases not matched to a gene: 4. The germline CDR1 and CDR2 sequences are SNHLY and FYNNEI. This CDR3 spans 14 amino acids. Here the CDR3 reads CASSELGQVETQYF. The CDR3 DNA reads as TGTGCCAGCAGTGAGTTGGGACAGGTAGAGACCCAGTACTTC.

J is TRBJ2-3 and V is TRBV5-1; 10 bases match TRBD1. V was pared by 3 bases and J by 4 bases, with 5 bases of the junction left unmatched. Looked up from germline, CDR1 is SGHRS and CDR2 is YFSETQ. The CDR3 runs 15 residues. The CDR3, as DNA: TGCGCCAGCAGCTGGGGACAGGGGTCACCAGATACGCAGTATTTT. It is translated as CASSWGQGSPDTQYF.

V usage is TRBV9 and J usage is TRBJ2-5, with D maybe TRBD2 (5 bases). The CDR3 length is 12 residues. Trimming shortened V by 5 bases and J by 5 bases, and 10 bases separated the two germline ends. Germline V gene data show CDR1 as SGDLS and CDR2 as YYNGEE. CDR3 in DNA: TGTGCCAGCAGTGAGGGCTTGGAGACCCAGTACTTC. As protein: CASSEGLETQYF.

This chain connects TRBV6-5 to TRBJ2-7; D is perhaps TRBD1 (6 bases). Germline V CDR1 and CDR2: MNHEY, SVGAGI. The length of the CDR3 is 15 residues. V lost 6 bases, J lost 0 bases, and 15 bases lay in between. CDR3 in amino acids: CASRGRDTGSYEQYF. DNA for the CDR3: TGTGCCAGCAGAGGCCGGGACACCGGCTCCTACGAGCAGTACTTC.

To note about this clone: The sample carries other DNA sequences with the same CDR3. The gene calls are TRBV18 and TRBJ1-1; the match to TRBD1 covers 7 bases. Trimming took 2 bases from V and 3 from J; bases not matched to a gene: 0. The germline CDR1 and CDR2 sequences are KGHSH and LQKENI. The CDR3 length is 13 residues. CDR3 DNA sequence: TGTGCCAGCTCACCAGACAGGGACACTGAAGCTTTCTTT. This translates into CASSPDRDTEAFF.

The rearrangement joins TRBV5-1 to TRBJ1-3; 8 nucleotides align to TRBD1. V lost 5 bases and J lost 2; bases outside the gene matches: 9. Germline V gives CDR1 SGHRS, CDR2 YFSETQ. CDR3 length: 16 amino acids. As DNA, the CDR3 is TGCGCCAGCAGGAGATCGACAGGGGATCCTGGAAACACCATATATTTT. Translating gives CASRRSTGDPGNTIYF.

The chain uses TRBV18 and TRBJ2-7; TRBD2 is a possible D gene (5 bases). CDR3 size: 16 residues. V was trimmed by 3 bases and J by 7 bases, leaving 22 bases between them. CDR1 and CDR2 from the germline V gene are KGHSH and LQKENI. Here the CDR3 reads CASSPLPSWRKGEQYF. In DNA form, the CDR3 reads TGTGCCAGCTCACCTCTCCCATCCTGGAGGAAAGGGGAGCAGTACTTC.

This chain uses TRBV28 with TRBJ1-2, with TRBD1 matching over 9 bases. This CDR3 is 15 amino acids long. Looked up from germline, CDR1 is MDHEN and CDR2 is SYDVKM. After removal of 6 bases from V and 4 bases from J, the junction contained 9 bases not matched to a gene. This CDR3 reads CASSLPTGGVYGYTF. The CDR3 bases are TGTGCCAGCAGCCTTCCGACAGGGGGTGTCTATGGCTACACCTTC.

The rearrangement uses TRBV28 and TRBJ1-1; D ambiguous. The germline V and J ends were trimmed by 10 bases and 0 bases, with 21 bases remaining between them. Germline V gene data show CDR1 as MDHEN and CDR2 as SYDVKM. The CDR3 runs 16 residues. CDR3 in DNA: TGTGCCATTTCTACCTCAGCGGCCCACATGAACACTGAAGCTTTCTTT. Its translation: CAISTSAAHMNTEAFF.

The chain employs TRBV3-1 (or the pseudogene TRBV3-2) and TRBJ1-6; no clear D. CDR1 is LGHDT and CDR2 is YNNKEL in the germline V gene (reference sequence). Trimming left V 4 bases short and J 9 bases short, with 10 bases between. This CDR3 contains 13 residues. The CDR3 here is CASSPHRGSPLHF. CDR3 bases: TGTGCCAGCAGCCCCCATCGAGGTTCACCCCTCCACTTT.